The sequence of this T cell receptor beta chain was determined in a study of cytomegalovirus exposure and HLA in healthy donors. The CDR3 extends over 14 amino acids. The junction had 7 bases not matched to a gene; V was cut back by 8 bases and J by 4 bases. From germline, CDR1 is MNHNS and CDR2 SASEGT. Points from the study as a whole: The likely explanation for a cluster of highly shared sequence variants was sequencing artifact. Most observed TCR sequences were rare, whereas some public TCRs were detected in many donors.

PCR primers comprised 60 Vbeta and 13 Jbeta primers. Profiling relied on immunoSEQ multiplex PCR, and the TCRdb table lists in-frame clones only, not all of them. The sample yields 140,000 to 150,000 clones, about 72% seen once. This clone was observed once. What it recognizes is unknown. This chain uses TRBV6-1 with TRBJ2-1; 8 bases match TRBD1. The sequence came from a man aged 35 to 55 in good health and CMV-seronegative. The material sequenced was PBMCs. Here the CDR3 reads CASLPGQVYNEQFF. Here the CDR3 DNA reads TGTGCCAGCCTCCCGGGACAGGTTTACAATGAGCAGTTCTTC.